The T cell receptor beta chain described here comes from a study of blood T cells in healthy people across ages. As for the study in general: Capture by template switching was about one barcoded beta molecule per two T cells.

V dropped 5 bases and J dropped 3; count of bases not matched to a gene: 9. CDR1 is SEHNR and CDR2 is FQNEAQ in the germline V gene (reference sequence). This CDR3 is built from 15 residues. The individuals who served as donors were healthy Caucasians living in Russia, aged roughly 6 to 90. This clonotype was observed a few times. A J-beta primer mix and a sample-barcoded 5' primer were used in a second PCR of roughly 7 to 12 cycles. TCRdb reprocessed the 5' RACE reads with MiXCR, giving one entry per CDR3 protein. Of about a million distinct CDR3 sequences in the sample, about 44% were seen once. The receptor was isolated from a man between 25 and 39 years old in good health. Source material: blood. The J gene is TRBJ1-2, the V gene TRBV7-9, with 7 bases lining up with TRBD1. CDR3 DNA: TGTGCCAGCAGCCCAGGAGACAGGGAGGACTATGGCTACACCTTC. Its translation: CASSPGDREDYGYTF.